The TCR beta chain described here comes from a study of T cells in Graves' hyperthyroidism and ophthalmopathy. Notes on this clonotype: The antigen remains unidentified.

RNA transcripts provided the source from which TCR beta CDR3 regions were amplified. The TCR CDR3 first-round RT-PCR relied on the HTBI primer set. TCRdb reprocessed the multiplex PCR reads via MiXCR and lists one record per CDR3 protein. The data show a few hundred thousand distinct CDR3 sequences, with about 15% seen just once and 5% to 7% held by the top ten. Patients were excluded for uncontrolled infection, other autoimmune disease, pregnancy or lactation. The study based diagnoses on clinical symptoms, serum thyroxine and TRAb, thyroid ultrasound and orbital computed tomography. The CDR3 has 17 amino acids. Germline CDR1 SEHNR, CDR2 FQNEAQ (reference sequence). V shed 3 bases and J 7 bases; nucleotides not matched to a gene: 14. Findings and limits, study-wide: Expanded thyroid clonotypes (above 0.001) were mostly also found in blood. From stable hyperthyroidism, ophthalmopathy was separated by a 13 V-J model.

Sequences were obtained from blood. The rearrangement links TRBV7-9 to TRBJ2-1; 8 positions agree with TRBD2. This TCR was recovered from a woman under 40 with Graves' hyperthyroidism that later progressed to Graves' ophthalmopathy. In DNA, the CDR3 is TGTGCCAGCAGCTTCGCGGCGGGGGCGGGAGGCCGAAATGAGCAGTTCTTC. Its translation is CASSFAAGAGGRNEQFF.